The following is a T cell receptor beta chain sequence with its context. Trimming removed 0 bases from V and 4 bases from J, with 12 bases in between. The CDR3 covers 15 residues. CDR1 is SGHAT, CDR2 FQNNGV, per germline. This specimen belongs to a study of sequential checkpoint blockade in melanoma. The assay was immunoSEQ multiplex PCR, and TCRdb's table has in-frame clones only and misses some. The sample comprises 15,000 to 20,000 clones, over 60% of which are singletons, and 21% rests with the top ten. Treatment of the sample: randomized to nivolumab then ipilimumab (arm A) or the reverse (arm B).

The chain uses TRBV11-2 and TRBJ1-2; perhaps TRBD1 as D (6 bases). The receptor was isolated from a human donor with melanoma. The specimen comprised CD8+ T cells sorted from blood (inferred from file names), sampled from a patient given nivolumab and ipilimumab in sequence. This chain's CDR3 is CASSLDGGAAYGYTF. CDR3 sequence (DNA): TGTGCCAGCAGCTTAGATGGGGGGGCCGCCTATGGCTACACCTTC.